These 10 T cell receptor beta chains came from one sample sequenced in a study of cytomegalovirus exposure and HLA in healthy donors. TCRdb keeps only in-frame clones here, not all; method: immunoSEQ multiplex PCR. The sample has under 300,000 clones, roughly 90% seen once. Sequencing was carried out using PBMCs. These receptors all stem from a woman younger than 35 in good health and CMV-seronegative.

The sample holds one count of this clone. The V call is TRBV6-1, the J call TRBJ1-3; no reliable D call. V was trimmed by 2 bases and J by 4 bases, leaving 12 bases between them. Per the germline V gene, CDR1 is MNHNS and CDR2 is SASEGT. CDR3 length: 15 residues. CDR3 bases: TGTGCCAGCAGTGAAAGCCTTGGCAGGGGAAACACCATATATTTT. The encoded protein is CASSESLGRGNTIYF.

The rearrangement joins TRBV25-1 to TRBJ2-3, with 11 bases fitting TRBD2. This CDR3 spans 14 amino acids. Germline values: CDR1 MGHDK, CDR2 SYGVNS. V was clipped by 10 bases and J by 5 bases; unmatched bases: 8. The CDR3 nucleotides read TGTGCCACCGAACTAGCGGGGGCGGGAGATACGCAGTATTTT. Translated: CATELAGAGDTQYF.

This sequence joins TRBV5-1 and TRBJ2-2, with TRBD2 matching over 8 bases. With 3 bases clipped from V and 7 bases from J, the junction kept 14 bases outside the gene matches. Germline V gene sequence: CDR1 SGHRS, CDR2 YFSETQ. The CDR3 has 17 residues. In nucleotides, the CDR3 is TGCGCCAGCAGCTACCATACGGGACTAGTAGATGTCGGGGAGCTGTTTTTT. This gives the protein CASSYHTGLVDVGELFF.

V gene TRBV5-4 combines with J gene TRBJ2-5; the match to TRBD2 covers 8 bases. Looked up from germline, CDR1 is SGHNT and CDR2 is YYREEE (reference sequence). The CDR3 covers 14 residues. The V and J ends lost 4 bases and 3 bases, in that order; junction bases with no gene match: 5. This chain's CDR3 is CASSPGGTKETQYF. In nucleotides, the CDR3 is TGTGCCAGCAGCCCGGGAGGGACTAAAGAGACCCAGTACTTC.

The V gene is TRBV7-8, the J gene TRBJ2-7; perhaps TRBD2 as D (5 bases). V dropped 1 base and J dropped 3 bases, with 19 bases sitting between them. The CDR3 covers 17 residues. Germline CDR1 SGHVS, CDR2 FQNEAQ. The CDR3 DNA follows: TGTGCCAGCAGCTTAGTGAGGGCAGGTCGATCACTCTACGAGCAGTACGTC. Its protein product is CASSLVRAGRSLYEQYV.

V gene TRBV4-3 combines with J gene TRBJ2-6; TRBD1 matches 9 bases. The CDR3 is 17 amino acids. The germline CDR1 and CDR2 sequences are LGHNA and YSLEER. V lost 0 bases to trimming and J lost 2 bases; unmatched junction nucleotides: 2. CDR3 loop: CASSQDWTGAGANVLTF. As DNA, the CDR3 is TGCGCCAGCAGCCAAGATTGGACAGGGGCTGGGGCCAACGTCCTGACTTTC.

The V and J genes are TRBV11-3 and TRBJ1-1; the match to TRBD1 covers 7 bases. This CDR3 contains 13 residues. Per germline, CDR1 SGHNT and CDR2 YENEEA. The ends lost 4 bases at V and 3 bases at J; junction bases unmatched: 2. CDR3 sequence: CASSSGTDTEAFF. The CDR3 DNA is TGTGCCAGCAGCTCCGGGACAGACACTGAAGCTTTCTTT. The complete variable domain, with remaining parts taken from reference TRBV11-3 and TRBJ1-1, reads EAGVVQSPRYKIIEKKQPVAFWCNPISGHNTLYWYLQNLGQGPELLIRYENEEAVDDSQLPKDRFSAERLKGVDSTLKIQPAELGDSAVYLCASSSGTDTEAFFGQGTRLTVV.

V usage is TRBV28 and J usage is TRBJ1-6; D is possibly TRBD1 (5 bases). The ends were cut back, 5 bases at V and 7 bases at J, with 12 bases in the middle. From germline, CDR1 is MDHEN and CDR2 SYDVKM. CDR3 size: 14 residues. The CDR3 region has the DNA TGTGCCAGCAGTCCACTGGGGCTGAATTCACCCCTCCACTTT. It encodes CASSPLGLNSPLHF.

The chain has TRBV4-1 and TRBJ2-7, with D possibly matching TRBD1 (7 bases). CDR1 is MGHRA, CDR2 YSYEKL, per germline. V was trimmed by 2 bases and J by 3 bases, leaving 8 bases between them. This CDR3 comprises 13 residues. The CDR3 nucleotides read TGCGCCAGCAGCCAACAGGGGGGCTACGAGCAGTACTTC. Its protein product is CASSQQGGYEQYF.

The V gene is TRBV5-1, the J gene TRBJ2-3; 11 positions agree with TRBD2. The ends lost 5 bases at V and 7 bases at J; junction bases unmatched: 12. This CDR3 is 16 amino acids long. Germline V gives CDR1 SGHRS, CDR2 YFSETQ. This chain's CDR3 is CASRDPSGGRRNTQYF. Here the CDR3 DNA reads TGCGCCAGCAGAGACCCTAGCGGGGGGAGAAGAAATACGCAGTATTTT.